This T cell receptor (beta chain) came from a study of cytomegalovirus exposure and HLA in healthy donors. PCR was performed using 60 Vbeta and 13 Jbeta primers. Data came from immunoSEQ multiplex PCR; TCRdb stores just in-frame clones and leaves some out. The table includes 90,000 to 140,000 clones, about four fifths detected once. Looked up from germline, CDR1 is MGHRA and CDR2 is YSYEKL. The CDR3 is 13 residues long. V was trimmed by 1 base and J by 1 base, leaving 2 bases between them. Note on this clone: Its cognate antigen is unknown.

Broader study findings: Some V segments, TRBV6-2 and TRBV6-3 among them, were indistinguishable and were therefore excluded.

This receptor was identified in a man aged 25 to 40 in good health and CMV-seronegative. V gene TRBV4-1 combines with J gene TRBJ2-1; D not certain. What was sequenced was PBMCs. DNA of the CDR3: TGCGCCAGCAGCCAAGTATCCTACAATGAGCAGTTCTTC. Encoded protein: CASSQVSYNEQFF.